The rows below give T cell receptor beta chains drawn from one sample of a study of blood T cell repertoires in COVID-19. Profiling relied on immunoSEQ multiplex PCR, and the TCRdb table lists in-frame clones only, not all of them. The table has 95,000 to 150,000 clones, roughly 83% seen once; the top ten hold 5% to 6.5%. The specimen was peripheral blood. The receptors here all came from a human donor in a cohort sampled during active COVID-19. Each CDR3 is given with its conserved first and last residue. A D gene is named only where the DNA matches it firmly. Only some rows state a clone size, as once, few, many or a class for expanded clones.

>-|-|TRBJ2-3|TRBV11-3
CASSLLATTDTQYF
>-|-|TRBJ1-1|TRBV7-2
CASSLVPALQDTEAFF
>-|-|TRBJ2-1|TRBV7-9
CASSKGGTYNEQFF
>TRBD1|-|TRBJ1-3|TRBV18
CASSPDLGTVHTIYF
>TRBD2|-|TRBJ2-3|TRBV7-3
CASSVAGGPSDTQYF
>-|-|TRBJ2-1|TRBV10-3
CAISGGVLPGDEQFF
>-|once|TRBJ2-2|TRBV7-6
CASSLAPEVSANTGELFF
>-|-|TRBJ2-3|TRBV6-2/TRBV6-3
CASSARFPETSTDTQYF
>-|-|TRBJ2-1|TRBV5-6
CASTAPLEGPYNEQFF
>-|-|TRBJ2-4|TRBV5-1
CASSTNSVANIQYF
>TRBD2|-|TRBJ2-1|TRBV5-4
CASSPGLAGGPGNEQFF
>-|-|TRBJ1-1|TRBV4-3
CASSQDQPGDTEAFF
>TRBD1|-|TRBJ2-5|TRBV5-6
CASSLGGGETQYF
>TRBD1|-|TRBJ1-1|TRBV5-6
CASGNSGGGIKAFF
>-|-|TRBJ1-1|TRBV6-5
CASTEGGAFF
>-|-|TRBJ1-3|TRBV9
CASSVATGRNTIYF
>TRBD1|-|TRBJ2-7|TRBV5-6
CASSFRRTPGQDRDEQYF
>-|-|TRBJ1-4|TRBV5-1
CASSFRSLNEKLFF
>TRBD2|-|TRBJ2-6|TRBV19
CASSIVGGKLSGANVLTF
>-|-|TRBJ1-5|TRBV18
CASSLQGSGSNQPQHF
>TRBD1|-|TRBJ2-7|TRBV19
CASSMIGDRDFEQYF
>-|-|TRBJ1-2|TRBV9
CASSVGGLAAYGYTF
>TRBD1|-|TRBJ2-7|TRBV18
CASSPSTGGSYEQYF
>-|-|TRBJ1-5|TRBV2
CASSEEAGSNQPQHF
>-|-|TRBJ1-5|TRBV19
CASSISSYSNQPQHF
>-|-|TRBJ2-5|TRBV28
CASTNSGVGETQYF
>TRBD1|-|TRBJ1-3|TRBV28
CASSRTGGNTIYF
>TRBD1|-|TRBJ2-7|TRBV18
CASQTGGGNEQYF
>TRBD1|once|TRBJ2-4|TRBV19
CASSPGQGSKNIQYF
>TRBD2|-|TRBJ2-7|TRBV11-2
CASSLMGLGYEEQYF
>-|-|TRBJ1-1|TRBV5-1
CASSLWAATEAFF
>TRBD2|-|TRBJ2-3|TRBV10-2
CASSTWGGDSTTDTQYF
>TRBD1|-|TRBJ2-7|TRBV3-1/TRBV3-2
CASSQDRTPGGQYF
>TRBD1|-|TRBJ1-2|TRBV14
CASSRGTGLFGYTF